These T cell receptor beta chains were read from a single sample in a study of blood T cell repertoires in COVID-19. The table came from immunoSEQ multiplex PCR; TCRdb's copy has only in-frame clones and leaves some out. The sample shows 150,000 to 200,000 clones, around 86% of them seen only once. The specimen was PBMCs or T cells enriched from blood (not recorded which). These receptors were obtained from a woman aged 30 to 39 who had recovered from COVID-19. The CDR3 runs from the conserved cysteine through the conserved F or W. The D gene is left open where the match is weak. Only part of the rows carry a size: once, few, many, or a class if the clone is expanded.

d_call j_call v_call clone_size cdr3_nt cdr3_aa
. TRBJ2-1 TRBV6-2/TRBV6-3 . TGTGCCAGCAGTTACGATACAGGTTACAGGAATGAGCAGTTCTTC CASSYDTGYRNEQFF
TRBD2 TRBJ2-5 TRBV7-2 . TGTGCCAGCAGCTTAGCGGGAGGGCTCGGGGAGACCCAGTACTTC CASSLAGGLGETQYF
TRBD1 TRBJ1-3 TRBV5-1 once TGCGCCAGCAGCTTGGGACAGGGGGCCGGAAACACCATATATTTT CASSLGQGAGNTIYF
TRBD1 TRBJ1-1 TRBV7-8 . TGTGCCAGCAGCTCTATAGGGACAGGGGAGGACACTGAAGCTTTCTTT CASSSIGTGEDTEAFF
TRBD1 TRBJ1-5 TRBV7-2 few TGTGCCAGCAGCCCAGGGACAGGGGCTAGTCAGCCCCAGCATTTT CASSPGTGASQPQHF
. TRBJ2-3 TRBV7-2 . TGTGCCAGCAGCTTAGAACCCGGAGGTATTACAGATACGCAGTATTTT CASSLEPGGITDTQYF
. TRBJ1-3 TRBV18 . TGTGCCAGCTCCACGGACAGTCCTGGAAACACCATATATTTT CASSTDSPGNTIYF
TRBD1 TRBJ1-1 TRBV30 . TGTGCCTGGGAGGGACAGGGTAAAGCTTTCTTT CAWEGQGKAFF
. TRBJ2-5 TRBV2 . TGTGCCGGCCAGCGAGGAGAGACCCAGTACTTC CAGQRGETQYF
. TRBJ2-3 TRBV21-1 . TGTGCCAGCAGCAAAGACGACAGGGTAGTATACACAGATACGCAGTATTTT CASSKDDRVVYTDTQYF
TRBD1 TRBJ2-7 TRBV27 . TGTGCCAGCAGTACCCACGCCGACAGGGTCGCTTCCTACGAGCAGTACTTC CASSTHADRVASYEQYF
. TRBJ2-7 TRBV7-9 few TGTGCCAGCAGCCACGGACAGAGTGTAGCCTACGAGCAGTACTTC CASSHGQSVAYEQYF
TRBD1 TRBJ1-1 TRBV4-1 . TGCGCCAGCAGCCAAGATTACGGGACAGCCAACACTGAAGCTTTCTTT CASSQDYGTANTEAFF
TRBD2 TRBJ2-1 TRBV11-3 . TGTGCCAGCAGGAGACTAGCGGGAGGATCGGGCAATGAGCAGTTCTTC CASRRLAGGSGNEQFF
. TRBJ2-7 TRBV5-4 few TGTGCCAGCAGCTTGGTCGGGGTCCTGGGCTACGAGCAGTACTTC CASSLVGVLGYEQYF
. TRBJ1-4 TRBV7-9 . TGTGCCAGCAGCACAACAGGGCTTCGAGAAAAACTGTTTTTT CASSTTGLREKLFF
TRBD2 TRBJ2-7 TRBV2 . TGTGCCAGCAGCGGACTAGCGGGACGCTACGAGCAGTACTTC CASSGLAGRYEQYF
. TRBJ1-3 TRBV6-1 . TGTGCCAGCAGTGAACTTGTGGGCAGCTCTGGAAACACCATATATTTT CASSELVGSSGNTIYF
. TRBJ1-2 TRBV15 . TGTGCCACCAGCAGAGATGGAGCCGGATACTATGGCTACACCTTC CATSRDGAGYYGYTF
TRBD1 TRBJ1-2 TRBV29-1 . TGCAGCGCCCAGGGACAGGGGACCTATGGCTACACCTTC CSAQGQGTYGYTF
TRBD2 TRBJ2-1 TRBV9 . TGTGCCAGCAGCGCCAGCTCTAGCGGGAGGGGTAATGAGCAGTTCTTC CASSASSSGRGNEQFF